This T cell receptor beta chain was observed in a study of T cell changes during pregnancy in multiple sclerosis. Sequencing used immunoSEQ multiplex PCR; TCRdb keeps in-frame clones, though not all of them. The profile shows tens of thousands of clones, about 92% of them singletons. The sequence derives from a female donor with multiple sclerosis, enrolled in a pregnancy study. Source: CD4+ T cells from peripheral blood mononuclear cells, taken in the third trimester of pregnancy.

The DNA for the CDR3 is TGTGCCAGCAGCCAAGGGGGCTCTGGCACAGATACGCAGTATTTT. Translation: CASSQGGSGTDTQYF. The chain carries TRBV2 and TRBJ2-3; 7 bases match TRBD1. The germline V gene has CDR1 SNHLY and CDR2 FYNNEI. CDR3 length equals 15 residues. J lost 1 base, V lost 6 bases, and 7 bases had no gene match. The whole variable domain, remainder taken from reference TRBV2 and TRBJ2-3, is EPEVTQTPSHQVTQMGQEVILRCVPISNHLYFYWYRQILGQKVEFLVSFYNNEISEKSEIFDDQFSVERPDGSNFTLKIRSTKLEDSAMYFCASSQGGSGTDTQYFGPGTRLTVL.